The rows below give T cell receptor beta chains drawn from one sample of a study of Ad26.COV2.S vaccination and SARS-CoV-2 variants. The repertoire was sequenced with immunoSEQ multiplex PCR; TCRdb's copy has only in-frame clones and lacks some. This repertoire shows just over 350,000 clones, around 83% found once; its top ten account for roughly 3.5%. The material sequenced was peripheral blood, taken in a trial of Ad26.COV2.S vaccine versus placebo. Every receptor here comes from a person between 18 and 65 years old who received the Ad26.COV2.S COVID-19 vaccine or a placebo. Each CDR3 is given with its conserved first and last residue. The D gene is left open where the match is weak. Clone size, where shown, is once, few, many, or a class for clones that have expanded.

>TRBJ2-7|TRBV14|-|-
TGTGCCAGCAGCCGACTGGGACATGGACCCTACGAGCAGTACTTC
CASSRLGHGPYEQYF
>TRBJ2-4|TRBV2|-|-
TGTGCCAGGGCCGATGGGGACATTCAGTACTTC
CARADGDIQYF
>TRBJ2-5|TRBV7-9|TRBD2|-
TGTGCCAGCCATAGGTGGTCTAGCGGGGGTGAGACCCAGTACTTC
CASHRWSSGGETQYF
>TRBJ2-5|TRBV9|-|-
TGTGCCAGCAGCGTAGCTTTGGGACCCCAAGAGACCCAGTACTTC
CASSVALGPQETQYF
>TRBJ2-7|TRBV5-5|-|many
TGTGCCAGCAGCAGGGACTTTTACGAGCAGTACTTC
CASSRDFYEQYF
>TRBJ1-4|TRBV9|-|-
TGTGCCAGCAGCGTAGGGGTCCCTGGACTTGAAAAACTGTTTTTT
CASSVGVPGLEKLFF
>TRBJ1-3|TRBV5-1|-|few
TGCGCCAGCAGCTTGTCAGGTCAGACTGGAAACACCATATATTTT
CASSLSGQTGNTIYF
>TRBJ2-7|TRBV10-3|-|-
TGTGCCATCAGGGGTGCCTCGACTAGAGCAACTAACGAGCAGTACTTC
CAIRGASTRATNEQYF
>TRBJ1-4|TRBV12-3/TRBV12-4|-|-
TGTGCCAGCAGTGAGGGGAGAAAACTGTTTTTT
CASSEGRKLFF
>TRBJ1-4|TRBV6-2/TRBV6-3|-|-
TGTGCCAGCAGTCAACCCGGAGGATTGAGGAAACTGTTTTTT
CASSQPGGLRKLFF
>TRBJ2-1|TRBV7-9|TRBD2|-
TGTGCCAGCAGCCGTAGCGGGAGGGAATACAATGAGCAGTTCTTC
CASSRSGREYNEQFF
>TRBJ2-1|TRBV7-2|-|-
TGTGCCAGCAGCTTAGTCAGGGGGGTTGAGCAGTTCTTC
CASSLVRGVEQFF
>TRBJ1-4|TRBV10-1|-|few
TGCGCCAGCAGCGAGGGTCCTCTTAATGAAAAACTGTTTTTT
CASSEGPLNEKLFF
>TRBJ1-2|TRBV7-9|-|-
TGTGCCAGCAGCTTAGGCGGGCAGGGCAACTATGGCTACACCTTC
CASSLGGQGNYGYTF
>TRBJ1-3|TRBV7-9|TRBD1|-
TGTGCCAGCAGCTTGGGCAGGGGGCTTGGCACCATATATTTT
CASSLGRGLGTIYF
>TRBJ2-7|TRBV11-2|-|few
TGTGCCAGCAGCTTGAATCAAGGCGTATACTACGAGCAGTACTTC
CASSLNQGVYYEQYF
>TRBJ1-2|TRBV5-1|-|-
TGCGCCAGCAGCTTGGGCGGCGACTATGGCTACACCTTC
CASSLGGDYGYTF
>TRBJ2-7|TRBV9|-|-
TGTGCCAGCAGCGCTGAAGATTACTACGAGCAGTACTTC
CASSAEDYYEQYF
>TRBJ2-2|TRBV5-1|-|-
TGCGCCAGCAGCTTGGTTGGCAGCGAACGCACCGGGGAGCTGTTTTTT
CASSLVGSERTGELFF
>TRBJ2-1|TRBV30|-|-
TGTGCCTGGAGTGAACAGATTTGGGACCGTGAGCAGTTCTTC
CAWSEQIWDREQFF
>TRBJ2-3|TRBV3-1/TRBV3-2|-|-
TGTGCCAGCAGCCAAGTTCCCTTCGGAGATACGCAGTATTTT
CASSQVPFGDTQYF
>TRBJ1-5|TRBV24-1|-|-
TGTGCCACCAGAGGAGCCCTCCGGGAACAGCCCCAGCATTTT
CATRGALREQPQHF
>TRBJ2-7|TRBV7-8|-|-
TGTGCCAGCACCCTCAGGGGGGCCTACGAGCAGTACTTC
CASTLRGAYEQYF
>TRBJ2-5|TRBV6-6|-|-
TGTGCCAGCAGTTACACGACTGATCAAGAGACCCAGTACTTC
CASSYTTDQETQYF
>TRBJ2-1|TRBV6-5|-|-
TGTGCCAGCAGCCAGAGGACTCGGGAGCAGTTCTTC
CASSQRTREQFF
>TRBJ1-5|TRBV2|-|-
TGTGCCAGCAGTGAACGGCGCCAGGGGAACCAGCCCCAGCATTTT
CASSERRQGNQPQHF
>TRBJ2-1|TRBV10-3|-|-
TGTGCCATCAGTGAAGGCGGGCCTCTGGCGCAGTTCTTC
CAISEGGPLAQFF
>TRBJ1-1|TRBV7-9|-|-
TGTGCCAGCAGCGACTTCGGCAGGAACACTGAAGCTTTCTTT
CASSDFGRNTEAFF
>TRBJ2-5|TRBV2|TRBD1|-
TGTGCCACACAGGGGGAGCAAGAGACCCAGTACTTC
CATQGEQETQYF
>TRBJ1-6|TRBV5-6|-|-
TGTGCCAGCAGCCCCGGGGTCTCCTATAATTCACCCCTCCACTTT
CASSPGVSYNSPLHF
>TRBJ1-2|TRBV28|-|-
TGTGCCAGCAGTTCGAACGAGGGCTACACCTTC
CASSSNEGYTF
>TRBJ2-7|TRBV18|-|-
TGTGCCAGCTCACCGGACAGACTAACCTACGAGCAGTACTTC
CASSPDRLTYEQYF
>TRBJ2-1|TRBV6-4|TRBD2|-
TGTGCCAGCAGTGAATCAGCGGGAGCCTCCAATGAGCAGTTCTTC
CASSESAGASNEQFF
>TRBJ2-7|TRBV3-1/TRBV3-2|-|-
TGTGCCAGCAGCCAAGACCTTCCCCTCGAGCAGTACTTC
CASSQDLPLEQYF
>TRBJ2-1|TRBV7-9|TRBD1|once
TGTGCCAGCAGCTTAGCGACAGGGGCCCTTTGGGACAATGAGCAGTTCTTC
CASSLATGALWDNEQFF
>TRBJ1-4|TRBV13|-|-
TGTGCCAGCAGCTTCTCGGGAACTAATGAAAAACTGTTTTTT
CASSFSGTNEKLFF
>TRBJ2-1|TRBV5-1|TRBD1|-
TGCGCCAGCAGCCTATCCCCAGCAGGGGGCTCCTACAATGAGCAGTTCTTC
CASSLSPAGGSYNEQFF
>TRBJ1-1|TRBV2|-|-
TGTGCCAGCAGTGAAAGGACGAGGAACACTGAAGCTTTCTTT
CASSERTRNTEAFF
>TRBJ2-7|TRBV6-5|TRBD1|-
TGTGCCAGCAGGATCAACAGGGGGCCCTACGAGCAGTACTTC
CASRINRGPYEQYF
>TRBJ2-1|TRBV6-2/TRBV6-3|TRBD1|-
TGTGCCAGCAGTAGGGGACAGGGGGCCGGCTACAATGAGCAGTTCTTC
CASSRGQGAGYNEQFF
>TRBJ2-2|TRBV29-1|-|-
TGCAGCGTAGCGGACCAACTGAACACCGGGGAGCTGTTTTTT
CSVADQLNTGELFF